Presented here are 27 T cell receptor beta chains from one specimen sequenced in a study of blood T cell repertoires in COVID-19. The repertoire was sequenced with immunoSEQ multiplex PCR; TCRdb's copy has only in-frame clones and lacks some. The data show around 200,000 clones, with more than 70% seen just once and 5.6% held by the top ten. Material: PBMCs or T cells enriched from blood (not recorded which). The receptor source for this set is a man in his forties with acute COVID-19.

The V gene is TRBV28, the J gene TRBJ1-6; possible D gene TRBD1, 5 bases. The germline V and J ends were trimmed by 2 bases and 8 bases, with 13 bases remaining between them. This CDR3 is 15 amino acids long. CDR1 and CDR2 from the germline V gene are MDHEN and SYDVKM. The CDR3 nucleotides are TGTGCCAGCAGTTTACTTGGGACTTCGGATTCACCCCTCCACTTT. Its translation is CASSLLGTSDSPLHF.

The rearrangement joins TRBV2 to TRBJ1-4; 10 bases match TRBD1. The length of the CDR3 is 14 residues. V was pared by 5 bases and J by 8 bases, with 5 bases of the junction left unmatched. The germline CDR1 and CDR2 sequences are SNHLY and FYNNEI. The CDR3 is CASSRQGALEKLFF. CDR3 DNA sequence: TGTGCCAGCAGTCGACAGGGGGCATTAGAAAAACTGTTTTTT.

The V and J genes are TRBV3-1 (or the pseudogene TRBV3-2) and TRBJ2-7, with 8 positions matching TRBD2. The CDR3 has 17 amino acids. Germline V gene lookup returns CDR1 LGHDT and CDR2 YNNKEL (reference sequence). With V trimmed by 3 bases and J by 1 base, 11 bases remained unmatched. CDR3 nucleotide sequence: TGTGCCAGCAGCCAGAGTCCCGGGGCGGGAGGTTCCTACGAGCAGTACTTC. Protein sequence: CASSQSPGAGGSYEQYF.

The chain joins TRBV4-3 to TRBJ1-2; TRBD1 agrees at 7 bases. Germline lookup yields CDR1 LGHNA and CDR2 YSLEER. Trimming at V came to 5 bases and at J to 0 bases, leaving 6 bases not matched to a gene. The CDR3 is 15 amino acids. The CDR3 is CASSFGDRTNYGYTF. CDR3 DNA: TGCGCCAGCAGCTTTGGGGACAGAACTAACTATGGCTACACCTTC.

This chain uses TRBV5-1 with TRBJ1-2; D is perhaps TRBD1 (5 bases). Trimming shortened V by 0 bases and J by 6 bases, and 12 bases separated the two germline ends. This CDR3 is built from 14 residues. CDR1 is SGHRS, CDR2 YFSETQ, per germline. CDR3 bases: TGCGCCAGCAGCTTGGCAGGGCGTGGCGATGGCTACACCTTC. Translated: CASSLAGRGDGYTF.

The chain is built from TRBV19 and TRBJ1-3; no clear D gene. CDR1 and CDR2 from the germline V gene are LNHDA and SQIVND (reference sequence). V dropped 3 bases and J dropped 0 bases, with 9 bases sitting between them. The CDR3 covers 15 residues. The CDR3 reads CASSMIVSSGNTIYF. The DNA of the CDR3 is TGTGCCAGTAGTATGATTGTGAGCTCTGGAAACACCATATATTTT.

This rearrangement joins TRBV5-5 to TRBJ1-2; possibly TRBD1 for D (6 bases). The CDR3 consists of 13 residues. Trimming took 4 bases from V and 6 from J, leaving 13 bases between them. Germline values: CDR1 SGHKS, CDR2 YYEKEE (reference sequence). The CDR3 nucleotides read TGTGCCAGCAGCCCGCGGGGGGCTGATGGCTACACCTTC. It translates to CASSPRGADGYTF.

The sample holds one count of this clone. The V call is TRBV28, the J call TRBJ2-3; a possible D gene is TRBD2 (6 bases). The germline V gene has CDR1 MDHEN and CDR2 SYDVKM. Trimming removed 6 bases from V and 7 bases from J, with 26 bases in between. The CDR3 loop spans 17 amino acids. The CDR3: CASSPTPGRDRVYTQYF. The CDR3 coding sequence is TGTGCCAGCAGCCCAACGCCGGGGCGGGATAGGGTATATACGCAGTATTTT. The whole variable domain, remainder taken from reference TRBV28 and TRBJ2-3, is DVKVTQSSRYLVKRTGEKVFLECVQDMDHENMFWYRQDPGLGLRLIYFSYDVKMKEKGDIPEGYSVSREKKERFSLILESASTNQTSMYLCASSPTPGRDRVYTQYFGPGTRLTVL.

The J gene is TRBJ1-6, the V gene TRBV6-5; D remains unclear. This CDR3 contains 12 residues. With 8 bases removed from V and 9 bases from J, the gap between germline ends came to 11 bases. The germline V gene encodes CDR1 MNHEY and CDR2 SVGAGI. The CDR3 reads CASRTEGSPLHF. For the CDR3, the DNA is TGTGCCAGCCGCACGGAGGGTTCACCCCTCCACTTT.

This clone was seen a few times. The chain is built from TRBV19 and TRBJ2-1; a possible D gene is TRBD2 (6 bases). Trimming shortened V by 4 bases and J by 8 bases, and 15 bases separated the two germline ends. The CDR3 consists of 14 residues. Germline assignment: CDR1 LNHDA and CDR2 SQIVND (reference sequence). CDR3 coding DNA: TGTGCCAGTAGTAGTTACGGTTCGGGGGATGAGCAGTTCTTC. Translated, it gives CASSSYGSGDEQFF.

This clone has only a few counts. V gene TRBV30 combines with J gene TRBJ2-2; D might be TRBD1 (5 bases). The CDR3 has 11 amino acids. Germline-derived CDR1 and CDR2 are GTSNPN and SVGIG (reference sequence). Trimming stripped 8 bases from V and 5 bases from J, with 9 bases between. This CDR3 is CAGRGTGELFF. CDR3 in DNA: TGTGCCGGTAGGGGTACCGGGGAGCTGTTTTTT.

The CDR3 loop is CASRKQGKMMGDTQYF. DNA for the CDR3: TGTGCCAGCAGAAAACAGGGGAAAATGATGGGGGATACGCAGTATTTT. J is TRBJ2-3 and V is TRBV6-6; 7 bases match TRBD1. This CDR3 comprises 16 residues. Germline loops: CDR1 MNHNY, CDR2 SVGAGI (reference sequence). The V gene end was trimmed by 6 bases and the J gene end by 6 bases; junction bases not matched to a gene: 15.

The V and J genes are TRBV27 and TRBJ2-1, with TRBD2 identical over 11 bases. CDR1 is MNHEY, CDR2 SMNVEV, per germline (reference sequence). The CDR3 contains 20 residues. J lost 0 bases, V lost 5 bases, and 15 bases had no gene match. The CDR3 here is CASSLRGTSGVGSSYNEQFF. CDR3 bases: TGTGCCAGCAGTCTCCGAGGGACTAGCGGTGTGGGTAGCTCCTACAATGAGCAGTTCTTC.

The chain couples TRBV24-1 to TRBJ2-1; 9 bases fit TRBD1. J was trimmed by 5 bases and V by 3 bases; bases with no gene match: 7. The CDR3 totals 16 residues. Germline CDR1 and CDR2: KGHDR and SFDVKD. CDR3 amino acids: CATSDGRDRVDNEQFF. CDR3 coding DNA: TGTGCCACCAGTGATGGCCGGGACAGGGTGGACAATGAGCAGTTCTTC.

The gene calls are TRBV6-2 or TRBV6-3 and TRBJ2-7, with a weak D call TRBD1 (5 bases). CDR3 length: 11 residues. V shed 3 bases and J shed 6 bases, with 6 bases lying between them. Germline values: CDR1 MNHEY, CDR2 SVGEGT. The CDR3 DNA reads TGTGCCAGCAGTTATCAGGGCGAGCAGTACTTC. Its translation is CASSYQGEQYF.

This clone was seen only once. This chain uses TRBV6-4 with TRBJ2-3, with 9 bases identical to TRBD2. The V gene end was trimmed by 6 bases and the J gene end by 6 bases; junction bases not matched to a gene: 7. The CDR3 is made up of 14 amino acids. CDR1 is MRHNA and CDR2 is SNTAGT in the germline V gene. The CDR3 region has the DNA TGTGCCAGCAGCCTGACTAGCGGAGACGATACGCAGTATTTT. Its protein product is CASSLTSGDDTQYF.

The chain is built from TRBV11-2 and TRBJ2-1; 9 nucleotides match TRBD2. J lost 2 bases, V lost 3 bases, and 5 bases had no gene match. Germline CDR1 and CDR2: SGHAT and FQNNGV. The CDR3 covers 16 residues. The CDR3 coding sequence is TGTGCCAGCAGCTTGAAGCGGGAGGAGGCCTACAATGAGCAGTTCTTC. Translated, it gives CASSLKREEAYNEQFF.

CDR3 in DNA: TGTGCCAGCAGTGAAATTAAGATAGGTAGCAGTCCCTACAATGAGCAGTTCTTC. It encodes CASSEIKIGSSPYNEQFF. The chain employs TRBV6-1 and TRBJ2-1; D is unresolved. V was cut by 2 bases and J by 2 bases, with 19 bases left in between. This CDR3 is built from 18 residues. Germline V gene lookup returns CDR1 MNHNS and CDR2 SASEGT.

The chain recombines TRBV7-2 with TRBJ2-3; the match to TRBD2 covers 12 bases. The ends lost 5 bases at V and 2 bases at J; junction bases unmatched: 5. The CDR3 spans 16 residues. Per the germline V gene, CDR1 is SGHTA and CDR2 is FQGNSA. CDR3 region: CASSPASGRATDTQYF. CDR3 DNA: TGTGCCAGCAGCCCGGCTAGCGGGAGGGCCACAGATACGCAGTATTTT.

The chain couples TRBV3-1 (or the pseudogene TRBV3-2) to TRBJ1-1; possibly TRBD1 for D (5 bases). Per germline, CDR1 LGHDT and CDR2 YNNKEL (reference sequence). The CDR3 runs 14 residues. Between the trimmed V and J ends, which lost 1 base and 3 bases, there was a span of 9 bases. CDR3 DNA: TGTGCCAGCAGCCAAGGGGGGAGGGACACTGAAGCTTTCTTT. Encoded protein: CASSQGGRDTEAFF.

The chain joins TRBV10-2 to TRBJ2-7; D is ambiguous. From germline, CDR1 is WSHSY and CDR2 SAAADI. The CDR3 totals 13 residues. V gave up 3 bases and J gave up 5 bases, with 11 bases separating them. The DNA for the CDR3 is TGCGCCAGCAGTGACCCCGCTAGGAACGAGCAGTACTTC. Translating it yields CASSDPARNEQYF.

The J gene is TRBJ1-5, the V gene TRBV9; D ambiguous. Germline V gene sequence: CDR1 SGDLS, CDR2 YYNGEE. The CDR3 is 15 residues long. The ends were cut back, 0 bases at V and 7 bases at J, with 14 bases in the middle. CDR3 DNA sequence: TGTGCCAGCAGCGTAGATCCAGGTGCTCTCCAGCCCCAGCATTTT. Its protein is CASSVDPGALQPQHF.

J is TRBJ1-1 and V is TRBV20-1; unclear D gene. V was clipped by 1 base and J by 7 bases, with 4 bases between them. Looked up from germline, CDR1 is DFQATT and CDR2 is SNEGSKA (reference sequence). This CDR3 is built from 10 residues. The CDR3 coding sequence is TGCAGTGCTAGAGTCAGTGAAGCTTTCTTT. Protein product: CSARVSEAFF.

This chain links TRBV12-3 or TRBV12-4 with TRBJ1-5, with TRBD1 identical over 7 bases. J was trimmed by 5 bases and V by 5 bases; bases with no gene match: 3. The CDR3 is 13 residues long. CDR3 sequence (DNA): TGTGCCAGCAGTCCACAGGGGCATCAGCCCCAGCATTTT. Residues: CASSPQGHQPQHF.

A note on this clone: At one end the junction does not follow the germline gene, possibly because of a read error. V and J are TRBV28 and TRBJ1-2; TRBD1 is a possible D gene (5 bases). The CDR3 is made up of 15 amino acids. Germline V gene lookup returns CDR1 MDHEN and CDR2 SYDVKM. In DNA form, the CDR3 reads TGTGCCAGCACTTTATTGGGGCCAGGGAAGTATGGCTACACCTTC. Translating it yields CASTLLGPGKYGYTF.

The chain joins TRBV3-1 (or the pseudogene TRBV3-2) to TRBJ2-7, with D possibly TRBD2 on 6 matching bases. V lost 4 bases and J lost 4, with 14 bases in between. The CDR3 runs 14 residues. Germline loops: CDR1 LGHDT, CDR2 YNNKEL (reference sequence). The CDR3 region has the DNA TGTGCCAGCAGCCGAACCGGGACTGCGTACGAGCAGTACTTC. This translates into CASSRTGTAYEQYF.

This sequence joins TRBV5-6 and TRBJ1-2; TRBD1 matches at 12 bases. The length of the CDR3 is 16 residues. The trim removed 2 bases at V and 2 bases at J, leaving 4 bases unmatched. CDR1 and CDR2 from the germline V gene are SGHDT and YYEEEE. The chain's CDR3 is CASSLGTGGRNYGYTF. The CDR3 bases are TGTGCCAGCAGCTTAGGGACAGGGGGCCGGAACTATGGCTACACCTTC. Full variable domain (rest looked up from reference TRBV5-6 and TRBJ1-2): DAGVTQSPTHLIKTRGQQVTLRCSPKSGHDTVSWYQQALGQGPQFIFQYYEEEERQRGNFPDRFSGHQFPNYSSELNVNALLLGDSALYLCASSLGTGGRNYGYTFGSGTRLTVV.